This entry lists 25 T cell receptor beta chains sequenced from one sample in a study of Ad26.COV2.S vaccination and SARS-CoV-2 variants. Method: immunoSEQ multiplex PCR; TCRdb's copy keeps in-frame clones and lacks some. The table shows around 450,000 clones, with around nine tenths occurring only once. The treatment here: approximately 18 received Ad26.COV2.S at low or high dose, single or two shots; about five received placebo; per-sample allocation not given. Vaccine and placebo recipients were sampled on day 63 after the first injection. Sequenced here: peripheral blood, sampled in a trial of Ad26.COV2.S vaccine versus placebo. Receptors originate from a person aged 18-60 years who received the Ad26.COV2.S COVID-19 vaccine or a placebo.

The chain is built from TRBV7-2 and TRBJ2-5; TRBD1 agrees at 7 bases. V shed 4 bases, J shed 4 bases, and the junction held 6 bases outside the gene matches. This CDR3 has 14 residues. Germline V lookup: CDR1 SGHTA, CDR2 FQGNSA. The CDR3 sequence is CASSSRQGRETQYF. CDR3 bases: TGTGCCAGCAGCTCCAGACAGGGTAGAGAGACCCAGTACTTC. Drawing the rest from reference TRBV7-2 and TRBJ2-5, the complete variable domain is GAGVSQSPSNKVTEKGKDVELRCDPISGHTALYWYRQSLGQGLEFLIYFQGNSAPDKSGLPSDRFSAERTGGSVSTLTIQRTQQEDSAVYLCASSSRQGRETQYFGPGTRLLVL.

This chain links TRBV6-5 with TRBJ2-5, with D possibly matching TRBD2 (6 bases). This CDR3 is 14 amino acids long. Germline CDR1 MNHEY, CDR2 SVGAGI. The V gene lost 7 bases and the J gene lost 4 bases, with 16 bases spanning the gap. Here the CDR3 reads CASIRELPPETQYF. The CDR3 nucleotides read TGTGCCAGCATTCGGGAGTTGCCCCCAGAGACCCAGTACTTC.

The chain links TRBV9 to TRBJ1-6; 7 bases align to TRBD1. V shed 4 bases and J 9 bases; nucleotides not matched to a gene: 10. In germline, CDR1 is SGDLS, CDR2 YYNGEE. The CDR3 runs 15 residues. CDR3 nucleotide sequence: TGTGCCAGCAGCTCGCCCGGGACAGACGGTTCACCCCTCCACTTT. This codes for CASSSPGTDGSPLHF.

This clone was counted a few times. The J gene is TRBJ2-5, the V gene TRBV18; D remains ambiguous. Germline V gives CDR1 KGHSH, CDR2 LQKENI. Trimming left V 0 bases short and J 5 bases short, with 10 bases between. This CDR3 is 14 amino acids long. CDR3 residues: CASSPPARVETQYF. The CDR3 region has the DNA TGTGCCAGCTCACCACCAGCGAGAGTGGAGACCCAGTACTTC.

V is TRBV5-1 and J is TRBJ2-1; 11 bases align to TRBD1. Germline loops: CDR1 SGHRS, CDR2 YFSETQ. With V trimmed by 4 bases and J by 3 bases, 3 bases remained unmatched. The CDR3 has 15 residues. CDR3 coding DNA: TGCGCCAGCAGCGGGGACAGGGGGATCTACAATGAGCAGTTCTTC. It specifies CASSGDRGIYNEQFF. Drawing the rest from reference TRBV5-1 and TRBJ2-1, the complete variable domain is KAGVTQTPRYLIKTRGQQVTLSCSPISGHRSVSWYQQTPGQGLQFLFEYFSETQRNKGNFPGRFSGRQFSNSRSEMNVSTLELGDSALYLCASSGDRGIYNEQFFGPGTRLTVL.

The rearrangement uses TRBV28 and TRBJ1-5; 9 nucleotides align to TRBD1. The germline V gene has CDR1 MDHEN and CDR2 SYDVKM. V dropped 4 bases and J dropped 6; count of bases not matched to a gene: 10. The CDR3 has 16 amino acids. The CDR3 nucleotides are TGTGCCAGCAGTTCAATGACAGGGGGTGGGGGTCAGCCCCAGCATTTT. As protein: CASSSMTGGGGQPQHF. The full variable domain, completed using reference TRBV28 and TRBJ1-5, is DVKVTQSSRYLVKRTGEKVFLECVQDMDHENMFWYRQDPGLGLRLIYFSYDVKMKEKGDIPEGYSVSREKKERFSLILESASTNQTSMYLCASSSMTGGGGQPQHFGDGTRLSIL.

This chain connects TRBV6-2 or TRBV6-3 to TRBJ2-1; 13 nucleotides line up with TRBD2. There are 15 residues in the CDR3. Trimming cost V 5 bases and J 5 bases; bases outside gene matches: 3. CDR1 is MNHEY and CDR2 is SVGEGT in the germline V gene. The CDR3 sequence: CASSTGLAGNNEQFF. CDR3 sequence (DNA): TGTGCCAGCAGTACGGGACTAGCGGGAAACAATGAGCAGTTCTTC.

Here the CDR3 reads CASSEGQGTQETQYF. CDR3 nucleotides: TGCGCCAGCTCTGAAGGACAGGGGACGCAAGAGACCCAGTACTTC. The rearrangement uses TRBV10-1 and TRBJ2-5, with 9 nucleotides matching TRBD1. V lost 8 bases to trimming and J lost 2 bases; unmatched junction nucleotides: 9. Germline CDR1 is WNHNN and CDR2 is SYGVQD (reference sequence). This CDR3 has 15 amino acids.

The chain recombines TRBV9 with TRBJ2-6; no firm D call. Germline V gene lookup returns CDR1 SGDLS and CDR2 YYNGEE. The CDR3 runs 16 residues. V lost 3 bases, J lost 0 bases, and 10 bases lay in between. CDR3 residues: CASSANKYSGANVLTF. The CDR3 DNA follows: TGTGCCAGCAGCGCCAATAAATACTCTGGGGCCAACGTCCTGACTTTC. The entire variable domain, with the rest obtained from reference TRBV9 and TRBJ2-6, is as follows: DSGVTQTPKHLITATGQRVTLRCSPRSGDLSVYWYQQSLDQGLQFLIQYYNGEERAKGNILERFSAQQFPDLHSELNLSSLELGDSALYFCASSANKYSGANVLTFGAGSRLTVL.

This chain joins TRBV30 and TRBJ1-4; D unclear. Germline V gene data show CDR1 as GTSNPN and CDR2 as SVGIG (reference sequence). Trimming cost V 2 bases and J 4 bases, with 8 bases left between them. This CDR3 contains 13 residues. The CDR3 region has the DNA TGTGCCTGGAGTAGAGGGTTTAATGAAAAACTGTTTTTT. Its protein product is CAWSRGFNEKLFF. Full variable domain (rest looked up from reference TRBV30 and TRBJ1-4): SQTIHQWPATLVQPVGSPLSLECTVEGTSNPNLYWYRQAAGRGLQLLFYSVGIGQISSEVPQNLSASRPQDRQFILSSKKLLLSDSGFYLCAWSRGFNEKLFFGSGTQLSVL.

The gene calls are TRBV10-2 and TRBJ1-2, with TRBD1 identical over 10 bases. V shed 6 bases and J 0 bases; nucleotides not matched to a gene: 7. Germline assignment: CDR1 WSHSY and CDR2 SAAADI. This CDR3 spans 16 amino acids. CDR3 sequence (DNA): TGCGCCAGCAGGACCGGGACAGGGGATTCTAACTATGGCTACACCTTC. Its protein product is CASRTGTGDSNYGYTF.

The rearrangement uses TRBV6-5 and TRBJ1-1; D uncertain. V lost 0 bases and J lost 8, with 10 bases in between. Germline CDR1 reads MNHEY; CDR2 reads SVGAGI. This CDR3 has 13 amino acids. CDR3: CASSYSGRREAFF. Here the CDR3 DNA reads TGTGCCAGCAGTTACTCGGGCAGGAGAGAAGCTTTCTTT.

The chain recombines TRBV6-5 with TRBJ2-7; tentative D call: TRBD2 (7 bases). The V gene's germline CDR1 is MNHEY and CDR2 SVGAGI. Trimming left V 8 bases short and J 2 bases short, with 16 bases between. The CDR3 extends over 14 amino acids. CDR3 coding DNA: TGTGCCAGCTGGGGGGGGGCTTCTCCCTACGAGCAGTACTTC. Amino acids: CASWGGASPYEQYF.

The chain employs TRBV13 and TRBJ1-2; weak D call: TRBD1 (6 bases). V was clipped by 3 bases and J by 4 bases, with 15 bases between them. Germline assignment: CDR1 PRHDT and CDR2 FYEKMQ (reference sequence). The CDR3 extends over 15 amino acids. CDR3: CASSFRGAQSYGYTF. The CDR3 DNA is TGTGCCAGCAGCTTTCGGGGGGCGCAGTCCTATGGCTACACCTTC.

The chain employs TRBV7-9 and TRBJ2-2; unclear D gene. Germline V gene sequence: CDR1 SEHNR, CDR2 FQNEAQ (reference sequence). V was shortened by 7 bases and J by 4 bases, with 4 bases between the two germline ends. The CDR3 contains 11 residues. The CDR3 DNA sequence: TGTGCCAGCACAATCACCGGGGAGCTGTTTTTT. It encodes CASTITGELFF.

This chain links TRBV7-9 with TRBJ1-2; D unclear. Trimming took 4 bases from V and 4 from J, leaving 16 bases between them. This CDR3 region has 15 residues. Germline lookup yields CDR1 SEHNR and CDR2 FQNEAQ (reference sequence). CDR3 nucleotides: TGTGCCAGCAGCTCCTCCCCTCAGTCCGTCTATGGCTACACCTTC. This encodes CASSSSPQSVYGYTF.

This clone was seen only once. V usage is TRBV7-9 and J usage is TRBJ2-1; 12 bases are a match to TRBD2. The CDR3 covers 17 residues. Germline loops: CDR1 SEHNR, CDR2 FQNEAQ (reference sequence). The trim removed 4 bases at V and 0 bases at J, leaving 4 bases unmatched. CDR3 coding DNA: TGTGCCAGCAGCTCAGGACTAGCGGGATCCTCCTACAATGAGCAGTTCTTC. Translated: CASSSGLAGSSYNEQFF.

The V and J genes are TRBV5-6 and TRBJ2-3; 7 bases line up with TRBD1. Unmatched junction bases numbered 2, after V lost 0 bases and J lost 4 bases. The CDR3 spans 14 residues. Germline CDR1 reads SGHDT; CDR2 reads YYEEEE. The CDR3 here is CASSLGQGADTQYF. The CDR3 DNA reads as TGTGCCAGCAGCTTGGGGCAGGGGGCAGATACGCAGTATTTT.

V and J are TRBV6-5 and TRBJ2-3; D is undetermined. This CDR3 has 14 residues. Germline CDR1 reads MNHEY; CDR2 reads SVGAGI. Trimming shortened V by 2 bases and J by 2 bases, and 8 bases separated the two germline ends. CDR3 amino acids: CASSYGRITDTQYF. CDR3 DNA sequence: TGTGCCAGCAGTTACGGCAGAATCACAGATACGCAGTATTTT.

The chain is built from TRBV4-3 and TRBJ1-3; D call uncertain. From germline, CDR1 is LGHNA and CDR2 YSLEER. The V and J ends lost 0 bases and 0 bases respectively, with 6 bases between them. This CDR3 is 15 amino acids long. Here the CDR3 reads CASSQDSYSGNTIYF. The CDR3, as DNA: TGCGCCAGCAGCCAAGACTCCTACTCTGGAAACACCATATATTTT.

The chain couples TRBV4-1 to TRBJ1-5, with no clear D. V dropped 2 bases and J dropped 5 bases, with 10 bases sitting between them. The germline V gene encodes CDR1 MGHRA and CDR2 YSYEKL. The CDR3 length is 14 residues. The CDR3 DNA reads TGCGCCAGCAGCCAACAGGAGGGTCATCAGCCCCAGCATTTT. Protein product: CASSQQEGHQPQHF.

The CDR3 nucleotides are TGTGCCAGTAGCTCAGAACCCTTGGGACTGTTTAATGAAAAACTGTTTTTT. Translation: CASSSEPLGLFNEKLFF. The rearrangement links TRBV19 to TRBJ1-4, with D perhaps TRBD1 (5 bases). The germline V gene has CDR1 LNHDA and CDR2 SQIVND (reference sequence). The V and J ends lost 6 bases and 4 bases respectively, with 21 bases between them. This CDR3 is 17 amino acids long.

CDR3 amino acids: CAIRTGGNYEQYF. The CDR3 bases are TGTGCCATAAGAACAGGGGGGAATTACGAGCAGTACTTC. The genes are TRBV10-3 and TRBJ2-7; 8 bases are shared with TRBD1. V was clipped by 9 bases and J by 4 bases; unmatched bases: 8. The CDR3 spans 13 residues. The germline V gene encodes CDR1 ENHRY and CDR2 SYGVKD.

The V and J genes are TRBV3-1 (or the pseudogene TRBV3-2) and TRBJ2-5; D gene uncertain. Between the trimmed V and J ends, which lost 4 bases and 4 bases, there was a span of 4 bases. The CDR3 sequence is 11 residues long. The germline V gene encodes CDR1 LGHDT and CDR2 YNNKEL (reference sequence). This CDR3 is CASSRTETQYF. CDR3 bases: TGTGCCAGCAGCCGAACAGAGACCCAGTACTTC.

This chain links TRBV5-6 with TRBJ2-7; D possibly corresponds to TRBD1 (6 bases). CDR1 is SGHDT and CDR2 is YYEEEE in the germline V gene. V shed 7 bases and J shed 3 bases, with 17 bases lying between them. CDR3 length: 14 residues. The CDR3 nucleotides read TGTGCCAGCCGGACCGGGACAAGACTCTACGAGCAGTACTTC. This gives the protein CASRTGTRLYEQYF.